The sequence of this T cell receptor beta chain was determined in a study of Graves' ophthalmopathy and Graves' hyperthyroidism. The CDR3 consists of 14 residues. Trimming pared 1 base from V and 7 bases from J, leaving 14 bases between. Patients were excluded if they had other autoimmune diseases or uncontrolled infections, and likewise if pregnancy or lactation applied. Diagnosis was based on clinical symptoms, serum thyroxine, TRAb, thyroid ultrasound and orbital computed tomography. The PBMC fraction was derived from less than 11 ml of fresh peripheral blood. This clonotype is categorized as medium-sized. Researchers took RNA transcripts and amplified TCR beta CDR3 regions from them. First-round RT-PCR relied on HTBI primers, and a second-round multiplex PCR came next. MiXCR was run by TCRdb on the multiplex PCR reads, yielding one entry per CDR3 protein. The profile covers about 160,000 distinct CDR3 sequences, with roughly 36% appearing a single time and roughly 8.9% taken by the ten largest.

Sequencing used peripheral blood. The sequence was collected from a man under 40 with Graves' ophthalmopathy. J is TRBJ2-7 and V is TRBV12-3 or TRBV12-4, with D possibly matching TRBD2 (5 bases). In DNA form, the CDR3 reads TGTGCCAGCAGTTTAGGCGGGCTCAGAGGGGAGCAGTACTTC. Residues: CASSLGGLRGEQYF.